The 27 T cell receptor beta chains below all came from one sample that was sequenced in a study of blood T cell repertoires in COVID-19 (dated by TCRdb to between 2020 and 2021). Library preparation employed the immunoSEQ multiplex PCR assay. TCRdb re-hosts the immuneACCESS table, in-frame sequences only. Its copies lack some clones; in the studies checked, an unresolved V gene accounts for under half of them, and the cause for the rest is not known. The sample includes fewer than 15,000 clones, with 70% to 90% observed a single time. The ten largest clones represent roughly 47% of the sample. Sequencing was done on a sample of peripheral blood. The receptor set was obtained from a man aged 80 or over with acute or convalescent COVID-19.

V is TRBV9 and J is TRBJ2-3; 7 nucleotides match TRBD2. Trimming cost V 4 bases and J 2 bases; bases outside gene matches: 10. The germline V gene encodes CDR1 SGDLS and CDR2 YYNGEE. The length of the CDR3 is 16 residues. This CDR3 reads CASSLNPGGPTDTQYF. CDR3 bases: TGTGCCAGCAGCTTGAACCCGGGGGGACCCACAGATACGCAGTATTTT. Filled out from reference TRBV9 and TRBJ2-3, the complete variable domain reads DSGVTQTPKHLITATGQRVTLRCSPRSGDLSVYWYQQSLDQGLQFLIQYYNGEERAKGNILERFSAQQFPDLHSELNLSSLELGDSALYFCASSLNPGGPTDTQYFGPGTRLTVL.

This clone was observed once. The CDR3 DNA reads TGTGCCAGCAGGCTTTCTCGGGGACTTAAAGAGACCCAGTACTTC. Its translation is CASRLSRGLKETQYF. The chain couples TRBV6-5 to TRBJ2-5, with D maybe TRBD2 (6 bases). Trimming took 6 bases from V and 3 from J, leaving 17 bases between them. In germline, CDR1 is MNHEY, CDR2 SVGAGI. There are 15 residues in the CDR3.

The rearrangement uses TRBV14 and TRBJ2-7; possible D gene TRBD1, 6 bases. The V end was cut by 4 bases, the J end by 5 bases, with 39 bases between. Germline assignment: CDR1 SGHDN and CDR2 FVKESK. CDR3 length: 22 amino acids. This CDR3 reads CASSPNERTEAGLPNKGNEQYF. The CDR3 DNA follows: TGTGCCAGCAGCCCGAATGAAAGGACAGAGGCCGGACTTCCAAACAAGGGGAACGAGCAGTACTTC.

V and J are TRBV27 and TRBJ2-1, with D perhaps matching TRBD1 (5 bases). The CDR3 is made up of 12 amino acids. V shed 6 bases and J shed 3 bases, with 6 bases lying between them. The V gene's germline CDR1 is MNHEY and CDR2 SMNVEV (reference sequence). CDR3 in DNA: TGTGCCAGCAGAAGGGGCTACAATGAGCAGTTCTTC. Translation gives CASRRGYNEQFF.

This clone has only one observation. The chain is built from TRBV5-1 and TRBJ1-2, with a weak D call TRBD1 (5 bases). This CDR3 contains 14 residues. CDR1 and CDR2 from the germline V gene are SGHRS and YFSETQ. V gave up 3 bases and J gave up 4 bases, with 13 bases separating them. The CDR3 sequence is CASSSPGAVYGYTF. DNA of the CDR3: TGCGCCAGCAGCTCTCCTGGGGCAGTCTATGGCTACACCTTC.

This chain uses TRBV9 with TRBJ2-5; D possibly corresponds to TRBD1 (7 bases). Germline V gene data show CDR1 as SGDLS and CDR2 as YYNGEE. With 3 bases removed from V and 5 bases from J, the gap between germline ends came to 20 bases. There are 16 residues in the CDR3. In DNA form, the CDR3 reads TGTGCCAGCAGCGAACGCCAGGGGGAGGTAGGGGAGACCCAGTACTTC. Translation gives CASSERQGEVGETQYF.

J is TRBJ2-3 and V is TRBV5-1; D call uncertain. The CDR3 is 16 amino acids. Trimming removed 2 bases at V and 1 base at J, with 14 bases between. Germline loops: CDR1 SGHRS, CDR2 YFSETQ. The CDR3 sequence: CASSFSALLGTDTQYF. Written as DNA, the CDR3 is TGCGCCAGCAGCTTCTCTGCACTACTCGGCACAGATACGCAGTATTTT. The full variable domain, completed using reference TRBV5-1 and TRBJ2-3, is KAGVTQTPRYLIKTRGQQVTLSCSPISGHRSVSWYQQTPGQGLQFLFEYFSETQRNKGNFPGRFSGRQFSNSRSEMNVSTLELGDSALYLCASSFSALLGTDTQYFGPGTRLTVL.

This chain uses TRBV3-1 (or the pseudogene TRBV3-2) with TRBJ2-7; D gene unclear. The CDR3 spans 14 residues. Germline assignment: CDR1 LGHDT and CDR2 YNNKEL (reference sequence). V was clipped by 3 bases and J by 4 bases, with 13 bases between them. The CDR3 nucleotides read TGTGCCAGCAGCCATCAAATCAGAGGTTACGAGCAGTACTTC. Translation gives CASSHQIRGYEQYF.

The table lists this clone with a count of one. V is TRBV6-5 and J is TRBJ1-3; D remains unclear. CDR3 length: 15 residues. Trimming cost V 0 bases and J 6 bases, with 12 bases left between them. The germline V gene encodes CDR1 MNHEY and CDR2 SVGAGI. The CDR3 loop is CASSYSIAPQNTIYF. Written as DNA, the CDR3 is TGTGCCAGCAGTTACTCGATAGCCCCCCAAAACACCATATATTTT.

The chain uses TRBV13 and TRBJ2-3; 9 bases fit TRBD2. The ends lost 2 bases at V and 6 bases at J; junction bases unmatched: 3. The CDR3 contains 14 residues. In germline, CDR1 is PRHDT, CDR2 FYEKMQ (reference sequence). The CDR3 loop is CASSLIAGEDTQYF. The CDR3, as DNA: TGTGCCAGCAGCTTAATAGCGGGGGAGGATACGCAGTATTTT.

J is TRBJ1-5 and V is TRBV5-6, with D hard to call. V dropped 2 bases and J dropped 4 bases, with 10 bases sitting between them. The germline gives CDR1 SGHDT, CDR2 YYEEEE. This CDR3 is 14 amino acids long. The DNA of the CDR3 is TGTGCCAGCAGCTTCCGGGGTTGGAATCAGCCCCAGCATTTT. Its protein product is CASSFRGWNQPQHF.

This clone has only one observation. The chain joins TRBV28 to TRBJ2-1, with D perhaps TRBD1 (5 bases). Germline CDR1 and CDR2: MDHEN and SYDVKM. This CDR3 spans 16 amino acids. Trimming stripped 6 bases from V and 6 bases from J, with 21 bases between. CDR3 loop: CASRAWQGPGLNEQFF. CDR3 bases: TGTGCCAGCAGGGCCTGGCAGGGCCCGGGCCTCAATGAGCAGTTCTTC.

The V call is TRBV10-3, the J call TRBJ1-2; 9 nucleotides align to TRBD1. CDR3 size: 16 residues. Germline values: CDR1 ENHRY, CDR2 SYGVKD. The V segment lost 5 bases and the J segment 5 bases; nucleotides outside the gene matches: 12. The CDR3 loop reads CAISNRGQGSYYGYTF. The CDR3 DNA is TGTGCCATCAGTAACAGGGGGCAAGGTTCATATTATGGCTACACCTTC.

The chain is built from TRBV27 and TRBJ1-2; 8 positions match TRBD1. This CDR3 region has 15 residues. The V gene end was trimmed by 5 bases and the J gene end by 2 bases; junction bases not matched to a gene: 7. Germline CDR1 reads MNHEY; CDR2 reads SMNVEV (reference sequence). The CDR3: CASSRGGQANYGYTF. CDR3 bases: TGTGCCAGCAGTCGAGGGGGACAGGCAAACTATGGCTACACCTTC.

CDR3 sequence reads: CASSLAPGGITYNSPLHF. The CDR3 region has the DNA TGTGCCAGCAGCTTAGCGCCAGGGGGGATCACCTATAATTCACCCCTCCACTTT. The V and J genes are TRBV7-8 and TRBJ1-6, with 7 nucleotides matching TRBD1. This CDR3 has 18 residues. Germline CDR1 SGHVS, CDR2 FQNEAQ. The junction had 7 bases not matched to a gene; V was cut back by 0 bases and J by 2 bases.

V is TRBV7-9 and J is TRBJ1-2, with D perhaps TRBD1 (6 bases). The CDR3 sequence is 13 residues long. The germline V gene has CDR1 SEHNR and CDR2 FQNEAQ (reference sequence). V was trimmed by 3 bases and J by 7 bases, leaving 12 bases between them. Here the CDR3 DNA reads TGTGCCAGCAGCTTCTCGGGGGGGGCTGGCTACACCTTC. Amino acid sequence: CASSFSGGAGYTF.

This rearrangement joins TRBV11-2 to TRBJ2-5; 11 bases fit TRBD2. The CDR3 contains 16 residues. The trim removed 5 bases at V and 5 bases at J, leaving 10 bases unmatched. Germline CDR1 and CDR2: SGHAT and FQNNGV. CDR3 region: CASSARLAGWGETQYF. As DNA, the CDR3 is TGTGCCAGCAGCGCTCGACTAGCGGGATGGGGGGAGACCCAGTACTTC.

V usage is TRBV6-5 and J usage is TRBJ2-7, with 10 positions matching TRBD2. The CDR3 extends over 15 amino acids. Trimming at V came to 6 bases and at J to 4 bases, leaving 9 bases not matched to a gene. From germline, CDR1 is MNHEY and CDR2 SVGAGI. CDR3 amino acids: CASSKTGSGRYEQYF. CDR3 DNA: TGTGCCAGCAGCAAAACGGGTAGCGGGAGGTACGAGCAGTACTTC.

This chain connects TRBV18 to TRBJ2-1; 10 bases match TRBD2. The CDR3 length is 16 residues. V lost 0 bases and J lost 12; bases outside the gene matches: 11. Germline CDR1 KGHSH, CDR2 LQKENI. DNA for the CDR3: TGTGCCAGCTCACCACCGGGAGGAGCGGGAGGGAGTTGGCAGTTCTTC. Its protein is CASSPPGGAGGSWQFF.

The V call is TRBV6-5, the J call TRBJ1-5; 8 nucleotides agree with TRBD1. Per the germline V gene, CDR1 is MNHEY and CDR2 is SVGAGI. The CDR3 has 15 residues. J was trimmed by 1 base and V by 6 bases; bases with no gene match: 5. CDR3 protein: CASRIQGGSNQPQHF. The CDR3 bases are TGTGCCAGCAGGATACAGGGGGGAAGCAATCAGCCCCAGCATTTT.

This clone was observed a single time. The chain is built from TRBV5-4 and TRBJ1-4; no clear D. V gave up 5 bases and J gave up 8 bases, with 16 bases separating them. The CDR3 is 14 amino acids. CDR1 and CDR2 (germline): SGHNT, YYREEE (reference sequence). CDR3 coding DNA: TGTGCCAGCAGGGCGGACTCGGCAGGCGAAAAACTGTTTTTT. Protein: CASRADSAGEKLFF.

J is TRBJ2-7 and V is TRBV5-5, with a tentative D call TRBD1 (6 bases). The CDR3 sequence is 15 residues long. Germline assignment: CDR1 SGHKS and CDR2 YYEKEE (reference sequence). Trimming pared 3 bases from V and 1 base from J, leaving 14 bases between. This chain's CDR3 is CASSSRDTESYEQYF. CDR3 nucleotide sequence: TGTGCCAGCAGCTCACGGGACACCGAATCCTACGAGCAGTACTTC.

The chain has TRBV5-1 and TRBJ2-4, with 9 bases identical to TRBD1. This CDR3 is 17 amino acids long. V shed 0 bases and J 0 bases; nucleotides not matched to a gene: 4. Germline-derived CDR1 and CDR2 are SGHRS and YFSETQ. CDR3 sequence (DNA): TGCGCCAGCAGCTTGGGTAGACAGGGGGTAGCCAAAAACATTCAGTACTTC. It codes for CASSLGRQGVAKNIQYF.

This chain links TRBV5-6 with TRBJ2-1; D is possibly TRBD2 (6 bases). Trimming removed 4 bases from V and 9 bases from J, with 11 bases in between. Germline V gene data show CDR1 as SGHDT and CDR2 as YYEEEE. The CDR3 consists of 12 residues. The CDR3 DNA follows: TGTGCCAGCAGCCCCTCCGGGGGTGAGCAGTTCTTC. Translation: CASSPSGGEQFF. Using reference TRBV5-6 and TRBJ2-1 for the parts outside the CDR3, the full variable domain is DAGVTQSPTHLIKTRGQQVTLRCSPKSGHDTVSWYQQALGQGPQFIFQYYEEEERQRGNFPDRFSGHQFPNYSSELNVNALLLGDSALYLCASSPSGGEQFFGPGTRLTVL.

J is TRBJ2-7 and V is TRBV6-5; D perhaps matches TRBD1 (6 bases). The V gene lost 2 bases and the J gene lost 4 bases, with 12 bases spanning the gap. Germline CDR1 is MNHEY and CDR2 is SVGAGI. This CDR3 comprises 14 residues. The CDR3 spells CASSYGGHLYEQYF. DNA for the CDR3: TGTGCCAGCAGTTACGGGGGACATTTATACGAGCAGTACTTC.

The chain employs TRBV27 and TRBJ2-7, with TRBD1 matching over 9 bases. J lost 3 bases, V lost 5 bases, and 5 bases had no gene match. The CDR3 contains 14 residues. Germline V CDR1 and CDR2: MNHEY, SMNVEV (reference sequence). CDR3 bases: TGTGCCAGCAGTCGTCGACAGGGGGTCTACGAGCAGTACTTC. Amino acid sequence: CASSRRQGVYEQYF.

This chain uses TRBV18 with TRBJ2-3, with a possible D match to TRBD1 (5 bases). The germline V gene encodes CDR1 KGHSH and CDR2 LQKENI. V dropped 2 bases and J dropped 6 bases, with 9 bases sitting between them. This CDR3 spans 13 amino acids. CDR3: CASSPTTGDTQYF. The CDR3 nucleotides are TGTGCCAGCTCACCAACCACAGGCGATACGCAGTATTTT.